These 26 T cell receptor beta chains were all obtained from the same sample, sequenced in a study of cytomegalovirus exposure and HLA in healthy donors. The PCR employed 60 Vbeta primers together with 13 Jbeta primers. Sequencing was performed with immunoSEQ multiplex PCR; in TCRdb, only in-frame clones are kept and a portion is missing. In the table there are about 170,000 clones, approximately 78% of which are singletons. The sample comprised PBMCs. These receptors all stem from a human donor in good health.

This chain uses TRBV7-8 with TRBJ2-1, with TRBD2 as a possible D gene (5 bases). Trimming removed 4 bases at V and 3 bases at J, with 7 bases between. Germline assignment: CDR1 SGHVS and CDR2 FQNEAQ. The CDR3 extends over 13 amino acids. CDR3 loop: CASSSTSYNEQFF. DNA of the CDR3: TGTGCCAGCAGCTCAACTAGCTACAATGAGCAGTTCTTC.

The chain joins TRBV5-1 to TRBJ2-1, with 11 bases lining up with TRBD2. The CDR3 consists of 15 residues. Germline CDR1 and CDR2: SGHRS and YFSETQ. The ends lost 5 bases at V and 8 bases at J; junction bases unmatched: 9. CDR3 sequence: CASSPRLAGLDEQFF. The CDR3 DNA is TGCGCCAGCAGTCCGCGACTAGCGGGGCTGGATGAGCAGTTCTTC.

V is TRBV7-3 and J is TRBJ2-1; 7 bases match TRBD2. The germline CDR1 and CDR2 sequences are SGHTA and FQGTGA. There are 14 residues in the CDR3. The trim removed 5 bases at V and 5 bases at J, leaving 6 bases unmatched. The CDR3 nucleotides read TGTGCCAGCAGCCAAGCGGGAACGAACAATGAGCAGTTCTTC. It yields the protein CASSQAGTNNEQFF.

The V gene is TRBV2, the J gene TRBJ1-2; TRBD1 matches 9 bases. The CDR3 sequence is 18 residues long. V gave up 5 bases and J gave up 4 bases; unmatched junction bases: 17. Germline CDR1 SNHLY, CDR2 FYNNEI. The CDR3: CASSHLQGAVTNSYGYTF. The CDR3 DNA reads TGTGCCAGCAGTCATTTACAGGGGGCCGTCACTAATTCCTATGGCTACACCTTC.

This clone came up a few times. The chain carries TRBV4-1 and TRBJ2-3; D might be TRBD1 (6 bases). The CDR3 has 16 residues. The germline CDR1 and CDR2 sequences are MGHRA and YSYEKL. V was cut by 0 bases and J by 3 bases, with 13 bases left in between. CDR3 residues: CASSQEGSGVTDTQYF. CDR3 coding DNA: TGCGCCAGCAGCCAAGAAGGGTCAGGGGTGACAGATACGCAGTATTTT.

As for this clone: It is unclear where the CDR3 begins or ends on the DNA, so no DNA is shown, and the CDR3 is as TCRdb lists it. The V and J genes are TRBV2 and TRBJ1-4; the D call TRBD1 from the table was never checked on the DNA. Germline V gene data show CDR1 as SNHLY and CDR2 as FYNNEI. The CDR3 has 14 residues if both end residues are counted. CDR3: CASILASTNEKLFF.

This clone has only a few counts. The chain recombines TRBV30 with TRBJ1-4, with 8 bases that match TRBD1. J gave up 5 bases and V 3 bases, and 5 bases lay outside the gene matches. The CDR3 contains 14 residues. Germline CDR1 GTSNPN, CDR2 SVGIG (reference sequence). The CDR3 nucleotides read TGTGCCTGGAGCCCGGGACAGGCCAATGAAAAACTGTTTTTT. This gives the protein CAWSPGQANEKLFF.

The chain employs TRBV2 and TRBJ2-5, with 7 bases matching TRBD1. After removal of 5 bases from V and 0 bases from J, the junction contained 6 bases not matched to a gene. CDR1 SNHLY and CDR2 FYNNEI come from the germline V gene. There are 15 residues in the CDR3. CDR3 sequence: CASSSNTGDQETQYF. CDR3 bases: TGTGCCAGCAGTTCAAATACAGGGGACCAAGAGACCCAGTACTTC.

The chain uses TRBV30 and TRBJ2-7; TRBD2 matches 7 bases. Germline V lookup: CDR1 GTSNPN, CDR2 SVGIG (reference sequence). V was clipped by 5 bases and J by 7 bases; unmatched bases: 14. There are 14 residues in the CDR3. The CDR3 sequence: CAWEGGGGSGEQYF. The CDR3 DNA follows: TGTGCCTGGGAGGGCGGGGGAGGGTCGGGAGAGCAGTACTTC.

The CDR3 protein is CACEGPRDSLPGGAFF. CDR3 DNA: TGTGCCTGTGAAGGGCCCCGGGACAGTCTCCCCGGGGGAGCTTTCTTT. The chain is built from TRBV6-9 and TRBJ1-1; 7 bases fit TRBD1. The CDR3 spans 16 residues. The germline CDR1 and CDR2 sequences are MNHGY and SVAAGI. With 11 bases clipped from V and 10 bases from J, the junction kept 25 bases outside the gene matches.

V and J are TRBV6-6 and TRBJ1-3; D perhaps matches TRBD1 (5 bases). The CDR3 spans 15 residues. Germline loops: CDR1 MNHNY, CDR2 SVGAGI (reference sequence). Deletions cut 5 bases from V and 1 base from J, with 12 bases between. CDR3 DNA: TGTGCCAGCAGTCCAGACAGCTCTTCTGGAAACACCATATATTTT. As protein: CASSPDSSSGNTIYF.

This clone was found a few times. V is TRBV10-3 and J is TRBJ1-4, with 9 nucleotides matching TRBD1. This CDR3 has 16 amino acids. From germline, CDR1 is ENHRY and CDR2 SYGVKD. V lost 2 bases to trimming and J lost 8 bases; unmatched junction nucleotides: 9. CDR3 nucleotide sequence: TGTGCCATCAGTGAGCCCGGGGGGACAGGGCGAGAAAAACTGTTTTTT. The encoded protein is CAISEPGGTGREKLFF.

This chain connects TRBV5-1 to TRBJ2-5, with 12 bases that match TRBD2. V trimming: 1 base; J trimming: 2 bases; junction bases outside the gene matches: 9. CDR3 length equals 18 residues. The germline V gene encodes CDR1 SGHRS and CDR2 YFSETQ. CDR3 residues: CASSLTSGGRLHQETQYF. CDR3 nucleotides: TGCGCCAGCAGCTTGACTAGCGGGGGGCGCCTCCATCAAGAGACCCAGTACTTC. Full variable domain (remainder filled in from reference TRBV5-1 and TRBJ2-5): KAGVTQTPRYLIKTRGQQVTLSCSPISGHRSVSWYQQTPGQGLQFLFEYFSETQRNKGNFPGRFSGRQFSNSRSEMNVSTLELGDSALYLCASSLTSGGRLHQETQYFGPGTRLLVL.

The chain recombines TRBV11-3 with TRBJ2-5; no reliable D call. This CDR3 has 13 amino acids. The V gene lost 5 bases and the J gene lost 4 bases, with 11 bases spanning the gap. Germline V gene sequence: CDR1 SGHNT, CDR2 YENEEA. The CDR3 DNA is TGTGCCAGCAGCATCCGCTTCGGAGAGACCCAGTACTTC. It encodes CASSIRFGETQYF.

CDR3 loop: CASQTSGGGDTQYF. The CDR3 coding sequence is TGCGCCAGCCAAACTAGCGGGGGGGGAGATACGCAGTATTTT. The chain recombines TRBV5-1 with TRBJ2-3; 13 positions agree with TRBD2. The germline V gene encodes CDR1 SGHRS and CDR2 YFSETQ. V shed 7 bases and J 5 bases; nucleotides not matched to a gene: 4. There are 14 residues in the CDR3.

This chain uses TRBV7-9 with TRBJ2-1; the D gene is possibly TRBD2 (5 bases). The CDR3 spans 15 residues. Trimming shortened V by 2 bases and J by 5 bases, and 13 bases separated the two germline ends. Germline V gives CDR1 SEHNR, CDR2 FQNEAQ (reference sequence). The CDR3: CASSLWGVGNNEQFF. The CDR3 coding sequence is TGTGCCAGCAGCTTATGGGGTGTCGGGAACAATGAGCAGTTCTTC. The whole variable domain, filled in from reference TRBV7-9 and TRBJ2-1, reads DTGVSQNPRHKITKRGQNVTFRCDPISEHNRLYWYRQTLGQGPEFLTYFQNEAQLEKSRLLSDRFSAERPKGSFSTLEIQRTEQGDSAMYLCASSLWGVGNNEQFFGPGTRLTVL.

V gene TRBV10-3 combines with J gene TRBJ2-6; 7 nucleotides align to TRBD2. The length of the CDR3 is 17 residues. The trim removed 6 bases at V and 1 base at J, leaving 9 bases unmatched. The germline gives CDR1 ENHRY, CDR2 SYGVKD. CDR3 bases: TGTGCCATCAGACAAACGGGGGGTGGGTCTGGGGCCAACGTCCTGACTTTC. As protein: CAIRQTGGGSGANVLTF.

The CDR3 DNA sequence: TGTGCCAGCAGCCCAGGGTCAGGTACTTACAATGAGCAGTTCTTC. This translates into CASSPGSGTYNEQFF. The J gene is TRBJ2-1, the V gene TRBV7-8; D is possibly TRBD1 (5 bases). The V and J ends lost 5 bases and 4 bases respectively, with 15 bases between them. Germline values: CDR1 SGHVS, CDR2 FQNEAQ. The CDR3 loop spans 15 amino acids.

CDR3 nucleotide sequence: TGTGCCAGCAGTGAAGGCAGGAACACCGGGGAGCTGTTTTTT. Translation: CASSEGRNTGELFF. The rearrangement links TRBV25-1 to TRBJ2-2, with D unclear. The CDR3 has 14 residues. Germline lookup yields CDR1 MGHDK and CDR2 SYGVNS. V lost 2 bases to trimming and J lost 1 base, with 5 bases between them. The variable domain in full, completed from reference TRBV25-1 and TRBJ2-2, reads EADIYQTPRYLVIGTGKKITLECSQTMGHDKMYWYQQDPGMELHLIHYSYGVNSTEKGDLSSESTVSRIRTEHFPLTLESARPSHTSQYLCASSEGRNTGELFFGEGSRLTVL.

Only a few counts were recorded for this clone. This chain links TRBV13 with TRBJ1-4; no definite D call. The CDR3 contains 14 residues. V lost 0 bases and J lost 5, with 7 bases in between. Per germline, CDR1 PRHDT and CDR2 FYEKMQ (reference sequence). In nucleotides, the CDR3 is TGTGCCAGCAGCTTAGGTCGAGGGAATGAAAAACTGTTTTTT. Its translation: CASSLGRGNEKLFF.

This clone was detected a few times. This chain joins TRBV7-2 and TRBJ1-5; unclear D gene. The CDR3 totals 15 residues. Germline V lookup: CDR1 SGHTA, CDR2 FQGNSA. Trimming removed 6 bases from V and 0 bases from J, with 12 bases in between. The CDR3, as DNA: TGTGCCAGCAGAGCGGACGGCCATAGCAATCAGCCCCAGCATTTT. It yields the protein CASRADGHSNQPQHF.

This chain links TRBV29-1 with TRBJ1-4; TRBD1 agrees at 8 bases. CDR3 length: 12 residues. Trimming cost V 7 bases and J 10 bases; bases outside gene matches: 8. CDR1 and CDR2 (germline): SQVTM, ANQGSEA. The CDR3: CSAGDRRGKLFF. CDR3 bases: TGCAGCGCAGGGGACAGGAGAGGAAAACTGTTTTTT.

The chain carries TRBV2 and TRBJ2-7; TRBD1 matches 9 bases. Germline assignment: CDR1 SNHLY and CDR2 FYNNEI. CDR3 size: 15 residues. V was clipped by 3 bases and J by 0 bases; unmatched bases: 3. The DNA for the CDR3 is TGTGCCAGCAGTGAGCGGGGACAGGGCTCCTACGAGCAGTACTTC. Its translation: CASSERGQGSYEQYF.

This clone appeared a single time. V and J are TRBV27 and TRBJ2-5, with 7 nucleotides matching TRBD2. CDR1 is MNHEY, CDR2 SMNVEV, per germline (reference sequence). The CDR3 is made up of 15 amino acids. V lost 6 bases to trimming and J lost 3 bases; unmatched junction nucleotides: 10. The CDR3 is CASRRTRGTKETQYF. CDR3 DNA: TGTGCCAGCAGGAGGACTAGAGGGACGAAAGAGACCCAGTACTTC.

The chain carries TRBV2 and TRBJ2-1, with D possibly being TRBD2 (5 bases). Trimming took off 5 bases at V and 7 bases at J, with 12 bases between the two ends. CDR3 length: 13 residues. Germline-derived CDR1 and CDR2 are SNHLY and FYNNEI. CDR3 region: CASSSKPGNEQFF. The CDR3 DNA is TGTGCCAGCAGTTCTAAACCGGGAAATGAGCAGTTCTTC.

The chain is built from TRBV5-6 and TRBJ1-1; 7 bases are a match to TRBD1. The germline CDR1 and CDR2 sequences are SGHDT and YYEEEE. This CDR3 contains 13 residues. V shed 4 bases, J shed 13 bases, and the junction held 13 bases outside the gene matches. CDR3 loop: CASSVSDREMVFF. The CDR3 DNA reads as TGTGCCAGCAGCGTAAGCGACAGGGAAATGGTTTTCTTT.